This TCR beta chain is drawn from a study of human T cells and chemical hapten exposure. Study background: The patients were mostly female; they had alopecia areata, totalis or universalis.

Germline lookup yields CDR1 SGHVS and CDR2 FNYEAQ. The CDR3 runs 15 residues. The V segment lost 5 bases and the J segment 0 bases; nucleotides outside the gene matches: 6. Stated time point: patch test 1, 2 weeks after DPC sensitization. Treatment in this sample: therapeutic diphenylcyclopropenone sensitization with weekly scalp DPC. TCRdb fed the RACE reads into MiXCR, producing one record per CDR3 protein. Of 180,000 or so distinct CDR3 sequences listed, about a fifth are singletons. The material was whole blood, obtained in connection with sensitization to the hapten diphenylcyclopropenone (DPC). This TCR was recovered from a woman aged 45-60 years with alopecia areata. Some clones in this sample may be carry-over from other donors' samples. The chain uses TRBV7-6 and TRBJ2-7; 8 bases match TRBD2. This CDR3 reads CASSPRSGSSYEQYF. The DNA for the CDR3 is TGTGCCAGCAGCCCCAGGAGCGGGAGCTCCTACGAGCAGTACTTC.